This T cell receptor beta chain was observed in a study of cytomegalovirus exposure and HLA in healthy donors. Findings of the study overall: Presence/absence analyses took donor sequencing depth as roughly uniform.

13 Jbeta primers and 60 Vbeta primers were used for the PCR. In the authors' workflow: Counted up in a later analysis, unique TCR beta chains came to about 80 million, with around 9.9 million shared. This table comes from immunoSEQ multiplex PCR, and its TCRdb copy is limited to in-frame clones, with some not included. V, J and clone size are taken as reported in that table, and D and trimming were inferred from the DNA itself. The table has roughly 71,000 clones, approximately 60% seen once. The CDR3 is 13 amino acids. V dropped 7 bases and J dropped 1 base, with 10 bases sitting between them. CDR1 is MDHEN, CDR2 SYDVKM, per germline. In regard to this clone: Antigen unknown.

This clonotype was obtained from a man in his thirties or forties in good health and CMV-seronegative. This sequence joins TRBV28 and TRBJ1-1, with unresolved D. The sample was PBMCs. CDR3 amino acids: CASTNAGNTEAFF. CDR3 nucleotides: TGTGCCAGCACCAATGCAGGGAACACTGAAGCTTTCTTT. Full variable domain (outside the CDR3, taken from reference TRBV28 and TRBJ1-1): DVKVTQSSRYLVKRTGEKVFLECVQDMDHENMFWYRQDPGLGLRLIYFSYDVKMKEKGDIPEGYSVSREKKERFSLILESASTNQTSMYLCASTNAGNTEAFFGQGTRLTVV.